The 23 T cell receptor beta chains in this list originate from one sample, sequenced in a study of human T cells and chemical hapten exposure. TCRdb processed the RACE reads anew with MiXCR; each CDR3 protein has one entry. The table records roughly 120,000 distinct CDR3 sequences, approximately 13% of them present only once. Stated time point: pre-sensitization, week 0. This sample's treatment: therapeutic diphenylcyclopropenone sensitization with weekly scalp DPC. The sequencing used whole blood, collected in connection with sensitization to the hapten diphenylcyclopropenone (DPC). These receptors all come from a woman aged 18-29 years with alopecia areata. Some clones in this sample may be carry-over from other donors' samples.

This clonotype was observed at least ten times. The rearrangement links TRBV7-6 to TRBJ1-3; D gene uncertain. This CDR3 has 11 amino acids. The germline CDR1 and CDR2 sequences are SGHVS and FNYEAQ. The V end was cut by 2 bases, the J end by 8 bases, with 4 bases between. In nucleotides, the CDR3 is TGTGCCAGCAGCTTAAAGGACACCATATATTTT. It specifies CASSLKDTIYF. The full variable domain, in which reference TRBV7-6 and TRBJ1-3 provide the parts outside the CDR3, is GAGVSQSPRYKVTKRGQDVALRCDPISGHVSLYWYRQALGQGPEFLTYFNYEAQQDKSGLPNDRFSAERPEGSISTLTIQRTEQRDSAMYRCASSLKDTIYFGEGSWLTVV.

This chain links TRBV12-3 or TRBV12-4 with TRBJ1-6; D remains unclear. The length of the CDR3 is 14 residues. Trimming removed 0 bases at V and 9 bases at J, with 9 bases between. The CDR3 DNA follows: TGTGCCAGCAGTTTAGCAGGGTTGAGTTCACCCCTCCACTTT. Its translation is CASSLAGLSSPLHF.

This clonotype was found a few times. The CDR3 bases are TGTGCCAGCAGTCTAACGACAGGGCCTGAAGCTTTCTTT. This encodes CASSLTTGPEAFF. This rearrangement joins TRBV27 to TRBJ1-1, with 7 bases matching TRBD1. Germline CDR1 is MNHEY and CDR2 is SMNVEV (reference sequence). The CDR3 has 13 amino acids. The trim removed 5 bases at V and 6 bases at J, leaving 6 bases unmatched.

The CDR3 sequence is CASSPEQSNYGYTF. The CDR3 DNA reads as TGTGCCAGCAGCCCGGAACAGTCTAACTATGGCTACACCTTC. The gene calls are TRBV7-2 and TRBJ1-2; no reliable D call. The CDR3 covers 14 residues. Germline V gives CDR1 SGHTA, CDR2 FQGNSA. The ends were cut back, 5 bases at V and 0 bases at J, with 10 bases in the middle. Combining the CDR3 with reference TRBV7-2 and TRBJ1-2 gives the whole variable domain GAGVSQSPSNKVTEKGKDVELRCDPISGHTALYWYRQSLGQGLEFLIYFQGNSAPDKSGLPSDRFSAERTGGSVSTLTIQRTQQEDSAVYLCASSPEQSNYGYTFGSGTRLTVV.

The chain is built from TRBV12-3 or TRBV12-4 and TRBJ2-1, with 13 bases identical to TRBD2. V was clipped by 7 bases and J by 4 bases; unmatched bases: 7. This CDR3 spans 16 amino acids. The CDR3 DNA reads as TGTGCCAGCACCTTGACTAGCGGGGGGCTATACAATGAGCAGTTCTTC. Amino acid sequence: CASTLTSGGLYNEQFF.

This clonotype was counted many times. This CDR3 is CASSLVGTGYTEAFF. The CDR3 coding sequence is TGTGCCAGCAGCTTAGTTGGGACAGGATACACTGAAGCTTTCTTT. The V and J genes are TRBV11-2 and TRBJ1-1, with 8 bases matching TRBD1. This CDR3 spans 15 amino acids. V was clipped by 1 base and J by 3 bases; unmatched bases: 4. Germline assignment: CDR1 SGHAT and CDR2 FQNNGV. Full variable domain (missing parts from reference TRBV11-2 and TRBJ1-1): EAGVAQSPRYKIIEKRQSVAFWCNPISGHATLYWYQQILGQGPKLLIQFQNNGVVDDSQLPKDRFSAERLKGVDSTLKIQPAKLEDSAVYLCASSLVGTGYTEAFFGQGTRLTVV.

V usage is TRBV11-2 and J usage is TRBJ2-7; D tentatively reads TRBD1 or TRBD2 (5 bases each). Germline CDR1 and CDR2: SGHAT and FQNNGV. Trimming shortened V by 3 bases and J by 5 bases, and 11 bases separated the two germline ends. The CDR3 totals 13 residues. CDR3 in DNA: TGTGCCAGCAGCTTGGGACGTACGGACGAGCAGTACTTC. Translation gives CASSLGRTDEQYF.

This clonotype turned up a few times. The V call is TRBV2, the J call TRBJ2-1, with 9 nucleotides matching TRBD2. Germline V gene lookup returns CDR1 SNHLY and CDR2 FYNNEI. Germline trimming cut 5 bases from V and 8 bases from J; bases unmatched to any gene: 4. This CDR3 region has 13 residues. The CDR3 region is CASSRTSAYEQFF. In DNA, the CDR3 is TGTGCCAGCAGTAGGACTAGCGCCTATGAGCAGTTCTTC.

This clonotype has a handful of counts. The chain is built from TRBV19 and TRBJ2-6, with a tentative D call TRBD1 (6 bases). The CDR3 length is 15 residues. V lost 6 bases and J lost 1, with 10 bases in between. Germline loops: CDR1 LNHDA, CDR2 SQIVND (reference sequence). CDR3 region: CASRGTGSGANVLTF. Here the CDR3 DNA reads TGTGCCAGTAGGGGAACAGGGTCTGGGGCCAACGTCCTGACTTTC.

The table lists this clonotype with a few counts. V usage is TRBV6-2 or TRBV6-3 and J usage is TRBJ1-5; tentatively, D is TRBD1 (5 bases). This CDR3 comprises 15 residues. Germline-derived CDR1 and CDR2 are MNHEY and SVGEGT. The V end lost 5 bases, the J end lost 7 bases, and 18 bases lay between the germline ends. CDR3 coding DNA: TGTGCCAGCAGTCCGGTGGGGCAAATCCCCCAGCCCCAGCATTTT. Translation: CASSPVGQIPQPQHF.

The chain combines TRBV14 with TRBJ2-1, with TRBD1 as a possible D gene (5 bases). The CDR3 has 16 amino acids. Germline V lookup: CDR1 SGHDN, CDR2 FVKESK. V was clipped by 2 bases and J by 6 bases, with 17 bases between them. The CDR3 is CASSQLYRTRSNEQFF. The CDR3 DNA is TGTGCCAGCAGCCAATTGTACAGGACACGATCCAATGAGCAGTTCTTC.

This clonotype was seen at least ten times. The rearrangement joins TRBV11-1 to TRBJ2-3, with D perhaps TRBD1 (6 bases). CDR3 length: 16 amino acids. V shed 8 bases and J shed 2 bases, with 20 bases lying between them. CDR1 and CDR2 (germline): SGHAT, FQDESV (reference sequence). DNA of the CDR3: TGTGCCAGCGCGATGGGCGGCACAGGGTCCACAGATACGCAGTATTTT. Its protein is CASAMGGTGSTDTQYF.

The table lists this clonotype with many counts. The rearrangement links TRBV7-2 to TRBJ2-2, with TRBD1 matching 10 bases. This CDR3 is built from 15 residues. After removal of 5 bases from V and 7 bases from J, the junction contained 7 bases not matched to a gene. From germline, CDR1 is SGHTA and CDR2 FQGNSA. The CDR3, as DNA: TGTGCCAGCAGCACCCGACAGGGGGCGGTCGGGGAGCTGTTTTTT. It codes for CASSTRQGAVGELFF.

This clonotype was observed a handful of times. The gene calls are TRBV11-2 and TRBJ2-3, with unresolved D. From germline, CDR1 is SGHAT and CDR2 FQNNGV. The CDR3 loop spans 13 amino acids. V was shortened by 2 bases and J by 5 bases, with 8 bases between the two germline ends. The CDR3 loop is CASSLQVGDTQYF. For the CDR3, the DNA is TGTGCCAGCAGCTTACAGGTGGGAGATACGCAGTATTTT.

The chain joins TRBV5-3 to TRBJ2-3; 14 nucleotides line up with TRBD2. TRBV5-3 is treated as an ORF (open reading frame) with a function not yet certain. Trimming at V came to 0 bases and at J to 0 bases, leaving 3 bases not matched to a gene. CDR3 length equals 18 residues. CDR3 in amino acids: CARSLGTSGGPSTDTQYF. The CDR3 nucleotides are TGTGCCAGAAGCTTGGGGACTAGCGGGGGGCCTAGCACAGATACGCAGTATTTT.

This clonotype occurred a few times. The chain couples TRBV12-3 or TRBV12-4 to TRBJ1-6, with 7 bases identical to TRBD1. The CDR3 runs 17 residues. J gave up 2 bases and V 5 bases, and 9 bases lay outside the gene matches. DNA of the CDR3: TGTGCCAGCAGTCGGGACAGCCTAGGGACCTATAATTCACCCCTCCACTTT. As protein: CASSRDSLGTYNSPLHF.

The chain employs TRBV12-3 or TRBV12-4 and TRBJ2-1, with 8 nucleotides matching TRBD2. Unmatched junction bases numbered 16, after V lost 2 bases and J lost 1 base. This CDR3 comprises 20 residues. CDR3 DNA: TGTGCCAGCAGTTTAAGGACGGGGGGGACGGAATTTGGGTCCTACAATGAGCAGTTCTTC. Its translation is CASSLRTGGTEFGSYNEQFF.

The V and J genes are TRBV10-2 and TRBJ1-6; D unresolved. The CDR3 has 13 residues. The V end lost 7 bases, the J end lost 4 bases, and 8 bases lay between the germline ends. Germline lookup yields CDR1 WSHSY and CDR2 SAAADI. As DNA, the CDR3 is TGCGCCAGCACCGGGGATTATAATTCACCCCTCCACTTT. Translated: CASTGDYNSPLHF.

This chain uses TRBV29-1 with TRBJ2-7, with D tentatively TRBD2 (6 bases). Trimming stripped 2 bases from V and 4 bases from J, with 9 bases between. The germline CDR1 and CDR2 sequences are SQVTM and ANQGSEA. The CDR3 runs to 12 residues. The CDR3 nucleotides are TGCAGCGTTGAAATAGGGAGGTACGAGCAGTACTTC. Translated, it gives CSVEIGRYEQYF.

This chain uses TRBV5-1 with TRBJ2-5; D assignment may be TRBD1 or TRBD2 (5 bases each). This CDR3 contains 15 residues. The germline CDR1 and CDR2 sequences are SGHRS and YFSETQ. The ends were cut back, 4 bases at V and 5 bases at J, with 18 bases in the middle. The CDR3, as DNA: TGCGCCAGCAGCCCGTGGGACGGATCCAAGGAGACCCAGTACTTC. Its translation: CASSPWDGSKETQYF.

This clonotype was counted ten times or more. V is TRBV7-9 and J is TRBJ1-2; TRBD1 might be the D (6 bases). Deletions cut 1 base from V and 0 bases from J, with 9 bases between. The CDR3 has 15 residues. Germline assignment: CDR1 SEHNR and CDR2 FQNEAQ (reference sequence). The CDR3 protein is CASSLEAGANYGYTF. CDR3 nucleotide sequence: TGTGCCAGCAGCTTAGAAGCAGGGGCTAACTATGGCTACACCTTC.

There are many counts of this clonotype. The chain uses TRBV28 and TRBJ2-3; TRBD2 aligns across 11 bases. The germline CDR1 and CDR2 sequences are MDHEN and SYDVKM. Trimming at V came to 10 bases and at J to 2 bases, leaving 5 bases not matched to a gene. The CDR3 is made up of 14 amino acids. Here the CDR3 reads CATLTSGATDTQYF. The CDR3 DNA follows: TGTGCCACCTTGACTAGCGGGGCCACAGATACGCAGTATTTT.

The chain has TRBV6-1 and TRBJ1-1; the D gene is possibly TRBD1 (5 bases). The CDR3 covers 15 residues. In germline, CDR1 is MNHNS, CDR2 SASEGT. The V gene lost 0 bases and the J gene lost 5 bases, with 13 bases spanning the gap. The CDR3 is CASSEAVGVGTEAFF. The DNA for the CDR3 is TGTGCCAGCAGTGAAGCCGTGGGGGTAGGGACTGAAGCTTTCTTT.